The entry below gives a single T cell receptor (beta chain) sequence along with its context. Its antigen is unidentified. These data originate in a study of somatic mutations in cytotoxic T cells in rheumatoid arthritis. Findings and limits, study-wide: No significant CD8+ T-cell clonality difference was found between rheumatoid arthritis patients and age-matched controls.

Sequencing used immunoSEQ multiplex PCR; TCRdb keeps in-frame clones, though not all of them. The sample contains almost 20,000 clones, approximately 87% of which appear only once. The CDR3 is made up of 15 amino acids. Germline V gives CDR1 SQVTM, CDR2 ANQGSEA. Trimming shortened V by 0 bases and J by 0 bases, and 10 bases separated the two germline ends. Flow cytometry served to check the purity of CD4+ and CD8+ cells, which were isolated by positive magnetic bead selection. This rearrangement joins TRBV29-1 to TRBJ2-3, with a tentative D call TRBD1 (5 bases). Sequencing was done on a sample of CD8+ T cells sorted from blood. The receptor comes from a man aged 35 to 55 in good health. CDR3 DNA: TGCAGCGTTGAAGATCAGGGTATGAGCACAGATACGCAGTATTTT. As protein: CSVEDQGMSTDTQYF.